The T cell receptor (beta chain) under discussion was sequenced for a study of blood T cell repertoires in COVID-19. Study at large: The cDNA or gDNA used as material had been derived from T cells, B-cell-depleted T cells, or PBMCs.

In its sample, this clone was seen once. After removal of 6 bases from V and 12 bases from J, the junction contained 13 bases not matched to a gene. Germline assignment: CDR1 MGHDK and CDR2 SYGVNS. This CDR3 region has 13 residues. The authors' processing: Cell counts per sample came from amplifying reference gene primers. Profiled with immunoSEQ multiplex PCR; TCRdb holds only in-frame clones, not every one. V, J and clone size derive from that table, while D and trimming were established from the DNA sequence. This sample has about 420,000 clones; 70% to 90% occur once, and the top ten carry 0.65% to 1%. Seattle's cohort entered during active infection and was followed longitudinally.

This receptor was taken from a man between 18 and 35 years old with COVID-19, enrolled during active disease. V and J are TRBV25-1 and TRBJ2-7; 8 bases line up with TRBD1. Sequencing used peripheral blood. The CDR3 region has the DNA TGTGCCAGCAGGAATACTATGGACAGGGAGAGGTACTTC. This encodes CASRNTMDRERYF.